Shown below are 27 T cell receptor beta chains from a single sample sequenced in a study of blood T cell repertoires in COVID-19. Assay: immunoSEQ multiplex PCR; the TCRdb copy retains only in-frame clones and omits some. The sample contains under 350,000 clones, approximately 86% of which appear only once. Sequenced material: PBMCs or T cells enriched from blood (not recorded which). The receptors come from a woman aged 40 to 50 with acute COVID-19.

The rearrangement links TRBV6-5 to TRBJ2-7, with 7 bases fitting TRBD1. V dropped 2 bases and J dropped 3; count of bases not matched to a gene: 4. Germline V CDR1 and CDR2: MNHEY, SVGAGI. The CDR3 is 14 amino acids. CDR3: CASSYGDSLYEQYF. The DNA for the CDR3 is TGTGCCAGCAGTTACGGGGACAGCCTCTACGAGCAGTACTTC.

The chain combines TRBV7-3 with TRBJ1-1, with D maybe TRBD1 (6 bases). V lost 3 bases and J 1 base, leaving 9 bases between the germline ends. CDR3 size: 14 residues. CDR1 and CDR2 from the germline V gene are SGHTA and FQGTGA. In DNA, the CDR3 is TGTGCCAGCAGCTTGGGACACGCGAACACTGAAGCTTTCTTT. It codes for CASSLGHANTEAFF.

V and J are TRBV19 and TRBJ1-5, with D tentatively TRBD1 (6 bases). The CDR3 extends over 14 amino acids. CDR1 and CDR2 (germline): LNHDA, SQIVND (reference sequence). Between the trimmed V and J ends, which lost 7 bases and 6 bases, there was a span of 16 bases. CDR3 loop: CASNTGFLRQPQHF. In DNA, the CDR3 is TGTGCCAGTAATACAGGGTTTTTGCGTCAGCCCCAGCATTTT. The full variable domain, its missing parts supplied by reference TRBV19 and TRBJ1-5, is DGGITQSPKYLFRKEGQNVTLSCEQNLNHDAMYWYRQDPGQGLRLIYYSQIVNDFQKGDIAEGYSVSREKKESFPLTVTSAQKNPTAFYLCASNTGFLRQPQHFGDGTRLSIL.

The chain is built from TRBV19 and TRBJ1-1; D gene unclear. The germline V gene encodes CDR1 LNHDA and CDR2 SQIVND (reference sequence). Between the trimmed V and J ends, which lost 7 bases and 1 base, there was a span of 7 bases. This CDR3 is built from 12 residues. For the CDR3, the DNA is TGTGCCAGTAATCATCAGAACACTGAAGCTTTCTTT. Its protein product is CASNHQNTEAFF.

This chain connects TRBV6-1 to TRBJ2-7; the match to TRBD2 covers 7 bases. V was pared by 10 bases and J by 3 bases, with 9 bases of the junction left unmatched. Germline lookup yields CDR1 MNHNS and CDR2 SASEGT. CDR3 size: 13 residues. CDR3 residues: CAIQRGGSYEQYF. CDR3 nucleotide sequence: TGTGCCATACAAAGGGGCGGGAGCTACGAGCAGTACTTC.

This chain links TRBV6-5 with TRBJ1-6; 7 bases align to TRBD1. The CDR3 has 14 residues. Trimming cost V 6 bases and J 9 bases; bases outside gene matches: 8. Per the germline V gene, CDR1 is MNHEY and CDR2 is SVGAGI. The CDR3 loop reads CASSSRQGASPLHF. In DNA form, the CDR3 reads TGTGCCAGCAGCTCTCGACAGGGAGCTTCACCCCTCCACTTT.

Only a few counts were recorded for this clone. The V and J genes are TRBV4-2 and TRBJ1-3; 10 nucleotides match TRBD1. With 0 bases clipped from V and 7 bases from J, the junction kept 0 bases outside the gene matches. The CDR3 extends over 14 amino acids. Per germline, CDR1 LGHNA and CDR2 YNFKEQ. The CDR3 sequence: CASSQEGQGNTIYF. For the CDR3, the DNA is TGTGCCAGCAGCCAAGAGGGACAGGGGAACACCATATATTTT.

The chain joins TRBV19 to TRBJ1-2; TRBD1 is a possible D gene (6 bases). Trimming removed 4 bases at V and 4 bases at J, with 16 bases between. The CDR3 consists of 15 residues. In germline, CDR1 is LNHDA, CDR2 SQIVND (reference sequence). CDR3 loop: CASSTYRDNLYGYTF. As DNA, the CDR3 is TGTGCCAGTAGTACCTACCGGGACAACCTCTATGGCTACACCTTC.

DNA of the CDR3: TGTGCCAGCAGCTTACCGGCCCGGACTAGCGCCCCTTTTTCCTACAATGAGCAGTTCTTC. Its protein product is CASSLPARTSAPFSYNEQFF. The chain carries TRBV7-3 and TRBJ2-1; 9 nucleotides agree with TRBD2. Germline V gives CDR1 SGHTA, CDR2 FQGTGA. Trimming took 2 bases from V and 1 from J; bases not matched to a gene: 15. The CDR3 runs 20 residues. Full variable domain (outside the CDR3, taken from reference TRBV7-3 and TRBJ2-1): GAGVSQTPSNKVTEKGKYVELRCDPISGHTALYWYRQSLGQGPEFLIYFQGTGAADDSGLPNDRFFAVRPEGSVSTLKIQRTERGDSAVYLCASSLPARTSAPFSYNEQFFGPGTRLTVL.

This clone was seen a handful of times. In DNA form, the CDR3 reads TGTGCCAGCAGTGATCAGGGGTTGAACACCGGGGAGCTGTTTTTT. Translation gives CASSDQGLNTGELFF. V usage is TRBV25-1 and J usage is TRBJ2-2; D is perhaps TRBD1 (6 bases). The CDR3 consists of 15 residues. Germline CDR1 and CDR2: MGHDK and SYGVNS. Trimming took 3 bases from V and 1 from J, leaving 9 bases between them.

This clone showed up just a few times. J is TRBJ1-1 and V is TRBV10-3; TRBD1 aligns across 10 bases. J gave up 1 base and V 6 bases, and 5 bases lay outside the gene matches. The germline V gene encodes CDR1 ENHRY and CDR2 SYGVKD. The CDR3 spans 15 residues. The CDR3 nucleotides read TGTGCCATCAGACCCGGGACAGGGGAGAACACTGAAGCTTTCTTT. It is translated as CAIRPGTGENTEAFF.

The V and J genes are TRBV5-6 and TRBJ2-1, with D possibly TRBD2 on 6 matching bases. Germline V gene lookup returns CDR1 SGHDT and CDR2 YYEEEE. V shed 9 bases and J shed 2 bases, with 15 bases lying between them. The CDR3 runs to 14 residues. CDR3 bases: TGTGCCACCTCGGAGGGCTCTACCTACAATGAGCAGTTCTTC. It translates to CATSEGSTYNEQFF.

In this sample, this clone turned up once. The CDR3 region is CASSLGGANEQYF. The CDR3 DNA sequence: TGTGCCAGCAGCCTCGGGGGGGCTAACGAGCAGTACTTC. The chain uses TRBV7-2 and TRBJ2-7, with TRBD2 matching over 8 bases. V lost 5 bases and J lost 5; bases outside the gene matches: 5. Germline lookup yields CDR1 SGHTA and CDR2 FQGNSA. The CDR3 covers 13 residues.

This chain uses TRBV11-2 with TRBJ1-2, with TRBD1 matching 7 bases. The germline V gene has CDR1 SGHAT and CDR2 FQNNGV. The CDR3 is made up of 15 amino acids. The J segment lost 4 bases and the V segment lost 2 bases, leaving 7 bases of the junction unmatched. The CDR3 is CASSLTQTGSYGYTF. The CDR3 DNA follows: TGTGCCAGCAGCTTAACGCAGACAGGGAGCTATGGCTACACCTTC.

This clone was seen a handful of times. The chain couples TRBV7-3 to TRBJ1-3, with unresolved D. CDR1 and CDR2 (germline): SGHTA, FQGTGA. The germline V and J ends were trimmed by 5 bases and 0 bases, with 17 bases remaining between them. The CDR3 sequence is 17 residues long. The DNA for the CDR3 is TGTGCCAGCAGCCCGAGAGACGGACTCCTCTCTGGAAACACCATATATTTT. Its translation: CASSPRDGLLSGNTIYF.

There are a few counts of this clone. The CDR3 region is CASRSTGFNEKLFF. DNA for the CDR3: TGTGCCAGCAGGTCCACAGGATTTAATGAAAAACTGTTTTTT. This chain joins TRBV7-2 and TRBJ1-4, with D tentatively TRBD1 (5 bases). The CDR3 spans 14 residues. In germline, CDR1 is SGHTA, CDR2 FQGNSA. V lost 6 bases and J 4 bases, leaving 12 bases between the germline ends.

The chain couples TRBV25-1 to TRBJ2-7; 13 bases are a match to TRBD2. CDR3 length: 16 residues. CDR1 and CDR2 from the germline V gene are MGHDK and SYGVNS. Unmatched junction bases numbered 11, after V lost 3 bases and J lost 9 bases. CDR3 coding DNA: TGTGCCAGCAGTGATCCCGGGACTAGCGGGGTACGAGGGCAGTACTTC. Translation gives CASSDPGTSGVRGQYF.

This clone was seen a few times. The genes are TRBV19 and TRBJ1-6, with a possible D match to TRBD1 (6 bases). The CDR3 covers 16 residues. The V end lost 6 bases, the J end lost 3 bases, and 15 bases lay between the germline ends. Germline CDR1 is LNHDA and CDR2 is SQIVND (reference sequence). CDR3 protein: CASRSQRQDYNSPLHF. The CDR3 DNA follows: TGTGCCAGTAGATCCCAGCGACAGGACTATAATTCACCCCTCCACTTT.

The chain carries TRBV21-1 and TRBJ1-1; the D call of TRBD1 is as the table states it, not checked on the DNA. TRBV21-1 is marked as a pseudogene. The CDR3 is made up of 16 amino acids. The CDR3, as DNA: TGTGCCAGCGAAGGTGCACAGGGTATTCTGTGCACTGAAGCTTTCTTT. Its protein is CASEGAQGILCTEAFF.

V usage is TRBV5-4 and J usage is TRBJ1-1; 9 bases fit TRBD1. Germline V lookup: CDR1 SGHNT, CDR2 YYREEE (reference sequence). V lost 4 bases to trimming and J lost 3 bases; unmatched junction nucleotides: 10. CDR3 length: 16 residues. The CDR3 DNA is TGTGCCAGCAGCCCTCCCTTGACAGGGGGTTACACTGAAGCTTTCTTT. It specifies CASSPPLTGGYTEAFF.

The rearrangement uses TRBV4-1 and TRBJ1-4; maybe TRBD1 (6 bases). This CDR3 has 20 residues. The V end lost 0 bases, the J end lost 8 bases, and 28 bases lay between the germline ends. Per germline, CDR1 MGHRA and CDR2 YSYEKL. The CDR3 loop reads CASSQDRTSATSGAREKLFF. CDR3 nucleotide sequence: TGCGCCAGCAGCCAAGATCGCACATCAGCAACGTCAGGGGCGAGAGAAAAACTGTTTTTT.

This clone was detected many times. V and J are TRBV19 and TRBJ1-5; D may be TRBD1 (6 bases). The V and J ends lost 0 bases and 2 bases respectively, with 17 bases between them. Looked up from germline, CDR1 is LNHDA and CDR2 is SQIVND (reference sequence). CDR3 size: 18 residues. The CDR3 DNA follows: TGTGCCAGTAGTATAGAGGCCCGGCAGGGGAAAGGCAATCAGCCCCAGCATTTT. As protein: CASSIEARQGKGNQPQHF.

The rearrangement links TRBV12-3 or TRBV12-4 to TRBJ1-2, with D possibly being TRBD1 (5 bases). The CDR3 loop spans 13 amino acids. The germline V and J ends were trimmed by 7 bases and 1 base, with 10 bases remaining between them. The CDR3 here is CASTQGGNYGYTF. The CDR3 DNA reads TGTGCCAGCACTCAGGGAGGTAACTATGGCTACACCTTC.

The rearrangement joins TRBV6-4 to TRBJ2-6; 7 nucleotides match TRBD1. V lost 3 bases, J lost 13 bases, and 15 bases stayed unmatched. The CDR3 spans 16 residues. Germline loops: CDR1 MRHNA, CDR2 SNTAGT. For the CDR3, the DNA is TGTGCCAGCAGTGAGGACCGGGACAGTGAGATGGGTGTCCTGACTTTC. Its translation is CASSEDRDSEMGVLTF.

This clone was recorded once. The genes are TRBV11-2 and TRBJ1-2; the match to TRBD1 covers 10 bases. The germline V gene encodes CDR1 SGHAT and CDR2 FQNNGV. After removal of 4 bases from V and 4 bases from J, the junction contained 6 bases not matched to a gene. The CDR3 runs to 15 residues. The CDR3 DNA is TGTGCCAGCAGCTATGACAGGGGGCATGGCTATGGCTACACCTTC. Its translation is CASSYDRGHGYGYTF.

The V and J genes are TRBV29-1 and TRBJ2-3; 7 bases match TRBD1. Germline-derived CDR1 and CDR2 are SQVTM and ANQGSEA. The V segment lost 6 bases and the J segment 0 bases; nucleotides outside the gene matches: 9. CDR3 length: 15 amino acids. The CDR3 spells CSVATGTASTDTQYF. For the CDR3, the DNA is TGCAGCGTCGCCACTGGGACAGCCAGCACAGATACGCAGTATTTT.

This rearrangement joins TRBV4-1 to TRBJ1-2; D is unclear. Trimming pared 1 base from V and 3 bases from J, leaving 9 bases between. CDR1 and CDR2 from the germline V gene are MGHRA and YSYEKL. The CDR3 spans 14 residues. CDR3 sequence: CASSQGGSYYGYTF. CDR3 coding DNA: TGCGCCAGCAGCCAAGGAGGCAGCTACTATGGCTACACCTTC.